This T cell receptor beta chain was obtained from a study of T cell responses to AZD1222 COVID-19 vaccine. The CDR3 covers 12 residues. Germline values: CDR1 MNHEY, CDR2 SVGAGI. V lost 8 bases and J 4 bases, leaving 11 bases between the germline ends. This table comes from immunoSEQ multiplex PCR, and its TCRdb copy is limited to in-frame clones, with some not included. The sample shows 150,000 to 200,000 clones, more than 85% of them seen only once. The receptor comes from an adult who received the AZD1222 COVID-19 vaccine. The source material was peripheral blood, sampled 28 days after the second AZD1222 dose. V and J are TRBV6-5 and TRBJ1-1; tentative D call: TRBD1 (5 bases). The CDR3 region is CASQQGGTEAFF. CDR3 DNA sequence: TGTGCCAGCCAGCAGGGTGGCACTGAAGCTTTCTTT.